The 20 T cell receptor beta chains below were found in one sample sequenced in a study of response to subunit inactivated influenza vaccine. TCRdb reprocessed the RT-PCR reads with MiXCR, giving one entry per CDR3 protein. The table shows hundreds of thousands of distinct CDR3 sequences, with approximately 15% occurring only once. Sequenced here: PBMCs from blood, sampled roughly 15 days before vaccination. These receptors came from a man between 45 and 60 years old who received an inactivated influenza vaccine.

This clonotype was seen a few times. The chain joins TRBV6-5 to TRBJ2-7; possibly TRBD2 for D (6 bases). Germline V gene sequence: CDR1 MNHEY, CDR2 SVGAGI. V lost 3 bases, J lost 3 bases, and 18 bases lay in between. The CDR3 totals 16 residues. In DNA, the CDR3 is TGTGCCAGCAGTTATTTATTGGGTCCGGGGGACTACGAGCAGTACTTC. Its translation is CASSYLLGPGDYEQYF.

This rearrangement joins TRBV5-1 to TRBJ2-3, with 12 nucleotides matching TRBD1. CDR1 SGHRS and CDR2 YFSETQ come from the germline V gene. V shed 0 bases and J 4 bases; nucleotides not matched to a gene: 3. The CDR3 has 16 amino acids. The chain's CDR3 is CASSLEGDRGPDTQYF. The CDR3 DNA is TGCGCCAGCAGCTTGGAGGGGGACAGGGGGCCAGATACGCAGTATTTT.

This clonotype has a handful of counts. The chain combines TRBV20-1 with TRBJ2-5, with D perhaps TRBD2 (5 bases). V shed 5 bases and J shed 5 bases, with 9 bases lying between them. Germline V gives CDR1 DFQATT, CDR2 SNEGSKA (reference sequence). The CDR3 is 11 amino acids. In nucleotides, the CDR3 is TGCAGTGCTCAGCGGTCCGAGACCCAGTACTTC. Translating gives CSAQRSETQYF.

This clonotype was seen many times. The chain recombines TRBV5-6 with TRBJ2-6, with D uncertain. The V gene's germline CDR1 is SGHDT and CDR2 YYEEEE. Between the trimmed V and J ends, which lost 2 bases and 0 bases, there was a span of 6 bases. The CDR3 runs to 15 residues. Here the CDR3 DNA reads TGTGCCAGCAGCTTTCCGATCTCTGGGGCCAACGTCCTGACTTTC. This sequence encodes CASSFPISGANVLTF.

The rearrangement joins TRBV30 to TRBJ2-7; the D gene could be TRBD1 or TRBD2 (8 bases each). Germline values: CDR1 GTSNPN, CDR2 SVGIG (reference sequence). The V end was cut by 0 bases, the J end by 3 bases, with 30 bases between. CDR3 length: 20 residues. The CDR3 DNA reads as TGTGCCTGGAGTGTATCGGTGGGACAGGCCATTACCCGGGGGGGCTACGAGCAGTACTTC. Residues: CAWSVSVGQAITRGGYEQYF.

CDR3 sequence: CASSYSSGRDTGELFF. The CDR3 nucleotides read TGTGCCAGCAGTTACTCGAGCGGGAGGGACACCGGGGAGCTGTTTTTT. The genes are TRBV6-2 or TRBV6-3 and TRBJ2-2; 10 nucleotides align to TRBD2. V dropped 0 bases and J dropped 3; count of bases not matched to a gene: 1. CDR1 and CDR2 from the germline V gene are MNHEY and SVGEGT. The CDR3 is made up of 16 amino acids.

This chain uses TRBV6-5 with TRBJ1-2; D uncertain. The CDR3 totals 13 residues. V lost 0 bases and J lost 8, with 10 bases in between. Germline V lookup: CDR1 MNHEY, CDR2 SVGAGI. CDR3 protein: CASSYSKFSGYTF. The CDR3 DNA follows: TGTGCCAGCAGTTACTCGAAATTTTCCGGCTACACCTTC.

V gene TRBV28 combines with J gene TRBJ2-3, with 9 bases lining up with TRBD2. The CDR3 spans 15 residues. Trimming at V came to 3 bases and at J to 5 bases, leaving 6 bases not matched to a gene. CDR1 is MDHEN and CDR2 is SYDVKM in the germline V gene. The CDR3 sequence: CASSFPSGIGDTQYF. The CDR3 bases are TGTGCCAGCAGTTTCCCTAGCGGGATAGGAGATACGCAGTATTTT.

This clonotype has a handful of counts. The V call is TRBV28, the J call TRBJ2-3; D may be TRBD2 (6 bases). Deletions cut 3 bases from V and 3 bases from J, with 13 bases between. CDR3 size: 15 residues. Germline V gene sequence: CDR1 MDHEN, CDR2 SYDVKM. Here the CDR3 reads CASSFGDRGTDTQYF. CDR3 nucleotides: TGTGCCAGCAGTTTTGGAGACCGGGGGACAGATACGCAGTATTTT. The full variable domain, rest sourced from reference TRBV28 and TRBJ2-3, is DVKVTQSSRYLVKRTGEKVFLECVQDMDHENMFWYRQDPGLGLRLIYFSYDVKMKEKGDIPEGYSVSREKKERFSLILESASTNQTSMYLCASSFGDRGTDTQYFGPGTRLTVL.

DNA of the CDR3: TGTGCCAGCAGTTACCGCTCTGGACAGGGGTTGAACACCGGGGAGCTGTTTTTT. This sequence encodes CASSYRSGQGLNTGELFF. The chain has TRBV6-2 or TRBV6-3 and TRBJ2-2, with 9 bases aligning to TRBD1. V was clipped by 2 bases and J by 1 base; unmatched bases: 8. Germline loops: CDR1 MNHEY, CDR2 SVGEGT. This CDR3 has 18 amino acids.

A few counts support this clonotype. This chain joins TRBV20-1 and TRBJ1-2; 7 bases map to TRBD1. CDR3 length: 15 amino acids. Germline-derived CDR1 and CDR2 are DFQATT and SNEGSKA (reference sequence). With V trimmed by 3 bases and J by 3 bases, 10 bases remained unmatched. CDR3 in DNA: TGCAGTGCTAGGGCCCGGGCAGGGGGTGACTATGGCTACACCTTC. Its protein is CSARARAGGDYGYTF.

The rearrangement joins TRBV20-1 to TRBJ2-2; D call uncertain. The CDR3 is 13 residues long. Trimming cost V 7 bases and J 0 bases, with 9 bases left between them. Germline V lookup: CDR1 DFQATT, CDR2 SNEGSKA (reference sequence). The CDR3 region has the DNA TGCAGTGGACGGGCGTCGAACACCGGGGAGCTGTTTTTT. This codes for CSGRASNTGELFF.

This clonotype turned up a few times. The CDR3 is CSVEPTSGTGPYGYTF. CDR3 DNA: TGCAGCGTTGAGCCAACTTCTGGGACAGGGCCCTATGGCTACACCTTC. The chain combines TRBV29-1 with TRBJ1-2; 9 nucleotides line up with TRBD1. Per the germline V gene, CDR1 is SQVTM and CDR2 is ANQGSEA. CDR3 length equals 16 residues. Trimming at V came to 3 bases and at J to 4 bases, leaving 12 bases not matched to a gene.

This clonotype came up many times. The chain couples TRBV6-5 to TRBJ2-5; TRBD1 aligns across 7 bases. The V and J ends lost 0 bases and 1 base, in that order; junction bases with no gene match: 2. CDR3 length: 15 residues. The germline V gene encodes CDR1 MNHEY and CDR2 SVGAGI. CDR3 loop: CASSYSGQRQETQYF. CDR3 sequence (DNA): TGTGCCAGCAGTTACTCGGGACAGCGCCAAGAGACCCAGTACTTC.

This rearrangement joins TRBV18 to TRBJ1-1; D is undetermined. The V end lost 1 base, the J end lost 4 bases, and 13 bases lay between the germline ends. The length of the CDR3 is 15 residues. Per germline, CDR1 KGHSH and CDR2 LQKENI. CDR3 coding DNA: TGTGCCAGCTCACCACAGGGCGGCGGGTCCACTGAAGCTTTCTTT. Residues: CASSPQGGGSTEAFF.

This clonotype was detected only a few times. The rearrangement links TRBV3-1 to TRBJ2-5, with D maybe TRBD1 (5 bases). The V end lost 1 base, the J end lost 9 bases, and 18 bases lay between the germline ends. Per germline, CDR1 LGHDT and CDR2 YNNKEL (reference sequence). The CDR3 totals 15 residues. In DNA, the CDR3 is TGTGCCAGCAGCCAAGGTCTGACAGTTTCCCGGTCCCAGTACTTC. This gives the protein CASSQGLTVSRSQYF.

There are a few counts of this clonotype. This sequence joins TRBV12-5 and TRBJ2-5; D call uncertain. V was pared by 2 bases and J by 2 bases, with 6 bases between. Germline CDR1 and CDR2: LGHNT and FRNRAP. The CDR3 has 13 amino acids. DNA of the CDR3: TGTGCTAGTGGTTTGCCCGGGCAAGAGACCCAGTACTTC. Its translation: CASGLPGQETQYF.

V gene TRBV20-1 combines with J gene TRBJ2-3; weak D call: TRBD2 (5 bases). This CDR3 is 15 amino acids long. CDR1 DFQATT and CDR2 SNEGSKA come from the germline V gene (reference sequence). The V gene lost 0 bases and the J gene lost 3 bases, with 13 bases spanning the gap. The CDR3 sequence: CSARDATRSTDTQYF. The CDR3 coding sequence is TGCAGTGCTAGAGATGCAACTAGGTCAACAGATACGCAGTATTTT.

The chain is built from TRBV4-2 and TRBJ2-7; 7 nucleotides agree with TRBD1. J was trimmed by 2 bases and V by 0 bases; bases with no gene match: 4. CDR1 is LGHNA and CDR2 is YNFKEQ in the germline V gene. This CDR3 comprises 15 residues. The CDR3 here is CASSQDPDRAYEQYF. Written as DNA, the CDR3 is TGTGCCAGCAGCCAAGATCCTGACAGGGCCTACGAGCAGTACTTC.

This clonotype came up a few times. This chain joins TRBV3-1 and TRBJ2-1; 8 bases match TRBD1. CDR1 is LGHDT and CDR2 is YNNKEL in the germline V gene (reference sequence). The CDR3 extends over 17 amino acids. Trimming cost V 4 bases and J 0 bases; bases outside gene matches: 8. CDR3: CASSLRRTGSSYNEQFF. CDR3 sequence (DNA): TGTGCCAGCAGCCTTAGACGGACAGGGAGCTCCTACAATGAGCAGTTCTTC.